The source of this T cell receptor (beta chain) is a study of cytomegalovirus exposure and HLA in healthy donors (dated by TCRdb to 2017 to 2019). As for the study more broadly: An earlier analysis of roughly 570 of the donors reported approximately 280 Gb of sequence data and around 120 million unique TCR beta sequences obtained from about 200 million T cells. An early release that covered some 630 HLA-typed donors contained about 300 gigabases of sequencing data and 70 million to 100 million unique TCR sequences. Of the 300 to 450 genotyped donors, roughly 76% were placed in the genetic ancestry cluster associated with self-reported Caucasian donors. The aim of the study was to test whether cataloging public T cell receptors could identify signatures of past pathogen exposure. Using immunosequencing, the study profiled T cell repertoires from 550 to 750 subjects and related those repertoires to cytomegalovirus serostatus. A separate validation cohort of 100 to 150 different subjects was used in addition to the approximately 700-subject first cohort. To predict cytomegalovirus infection status, the study brought together high-throughput TCR immunosequencing, statistical association of individual TCRs with disease status, and machine learning. To study patterns of TCR occurrence, a later analysis re-analyzed previously published TCR beta repertoires from around 700 donors and added high-resolution HLA genotyping. In the later analysis, no new phenotypic data were used to find candidate immune exposures; instead, reliance was placed on TCR beta sequences and their occurrence across donors. In an earlier analysis of several hundred of the donors, high-throughput TCR beta sequencing was used to judge whether each TCR beta V gene segment behaved as functional or pseudogenic. Donor age, sex, ethnicity and CMV serostatus were compiled alongside the repertoire data. A later genetic analysis took genome-wide SNP genotypes for about 55% of the 666 donors and used that subset as a discovery cohort. Every discovery cohort repertoire had been produced on one sequencing platform. Both class I and class II loci were covered by HLA typing, at four-digit resolution. The number of typed donors differed by locus: 629-630 for A, B, C, DRB1 and DQB1; some 500 for DQA1; about 600 for DPA1; and about 450 for DPB1. Five DR-DQ haplotypes were handled as single units for association and clustering because linkage in the cohort was strong. Among some 400 genotyped donors of the cohort, an average of roughly 230,000 unique TCR beta nucleotide sequences was sequenced per donor, of which 15% to 20% were non-productive.

In total, about 650 healthy bone marrow donors made up the cohort. At the time of sampling, every cohort member was nominally healthy, though immune exposures that went unrecorded were likely present. The donor tested CMV seropositive and was one of the 289 seropositive cohort members. A peripheral blood sample was collected from each donor, and TCR beta sequencing was performed on peripheral blood mononuclear cells. The Qiagen DNeasy Blood Extraction Kit was used to extract genomic DNA from the blood cell samples. The study at large found these results: Linkage disequilibrium might explain the correlated functional status among segregating V segments, but an unknown experimental factor could not be excluded. The authors suggested that the approach could potentially be generalized to other disease states and immunological phenotypes. A further reported finding was that TCR beta sequences accurately predicted the HLA-A and HLA-B alleles for most subjects in the first cohort. A later analysis reported that several top co-occurrence clusters appeared linked to parvovirus B19, influenza, CMV and Epstein-Barr virus. In a later analysis, the rate of TCR association differed among HLA loci, with DRB1 alleles having the most associated TCRs and HLA-C alleles having the fewest. The study listed 150 to 200 TCR beta chains as associated with cytomegalovirus. Assigning TCR associations to individual alleles was difficult when HLA alleles, especially DR and DQ, strongly co-occurred. In a later analysis, most CMV-associated TCR beta chains were found to appear HLA-restricted, with HLA associations seemingly driven largely by CMV exposure. In a later analysis, HLA-associated TCR beta chains showed more clonal expansion and lower generation probabilities than non-associated chains that were equally common. The classifier was reported to diagnose cytomegalovirus status with high specificity and sensitivity in both the original and validation cohorts. Because counts were too low, fewer than 20 rarely observed V segments, including chromosome 9 orphons, were excluded from the earlier analysis of around 640 of the donors. The presence/absence analyses assumed that sequencing depth was roughly uniform across donors, and that assumption may not be true. Only TCR beta chains were sequenced in this cohort, and the absence of alpha or paired-chain data limited detectable features. Some IMGT-functional V segments, including TRBV6-2 and TRBV6-3, could not be distinguished by the 87-base-pair reads and were therefore excluded. Across donors, most TCR sequences were observed very rarely, whereas some public TCRs were present in many individuals. The sequencing pipeline was judged likely to have produced a cluster of highly shared sequence variants as a technical artifact. Because some donors lacked HLA typing at each locus, the association tests relied only on the typed subset. In a later genetic analysis, a missense DCLRE1C variant was associated with V-gene and J-gene trimming of TCR beta chains, and the association was replicated in an independent cohort. CMV serostatus was the only immune exposure information available for the cohort. In an earlier analysis of fewer than 750 of the donors, most TCR beta V segments were observed in productive rearrangements about 90% or about 30% of the time, broadly matching IMGT annotations. Three of the identified cytomegalovirus-associated TCR beta chains were confirmed in vitro to be specific for cytomegalovirus antigens. In a later analysis, some 18,000 TCR beta sequences were associated with specific HLA alleles at a false discovery rate of 0.05. A later genetic analysis reported fewer N-insertions in productive TCRs among donors in an Asian-associated ancestry cluster than the roughly 700-donor mean.

Comment on this clone: Its cognate antigen has yet to be identified. Per-base quality was not reported, and no clone a single base away is much larger than it.

For this chain, trimming is 3 bases at the V end and 2 bases at the J end, and the number of junction bases without a gene match is 6. The CDR1 and CDR2 encoded by the germline V gene (reference sequence) are LNHDA and SQIVND. From the cysteine through the phenylalanine, the CDR3 covers 16 amino acids. Only the CDR3 region is kept as DNA, spanning 48 bases read in frame from base 1. Libraries came from the immunoSEQ multiplex PCR assay. The multiplex PCR relied on a mix of 60 forward primers for TCR Vbeta segments and 13 reverse primers for TCR Jbeta segments. The CDR3 region of rearranged TCR beta genes was amplified from genomic DNA by a multiplex PCR assay. Amplified TCR beta libraries were sequenced as 87-base-pair reads on the Illumina HiSeq System. The authors processed their data as follows. In a later analysis, some 80 million unique TCR beta chains were counted across the approximately 620 repertoires, and around 10 million of these chains were shared by at least two donors. Raw reads were error-corrected and collapsed into unique sequences by a nearest-neighbor algorithm in which closely related sequences were merged to remove PCR and sequencing errors. V, D and J gene segments were assigned by aligning CDR3 sequences to IMGT reference sequences. For a sequence to be retained, at least a six-nucleotide match to both a V gene segment and a J gene segment was required. Rearrangements were classified as productive when the CDR3 lacked stop codons and remained in frame with V and J, and all other rearrangements were classified as non-productive. CDR3 was defined according to IMGT convention as the region running from the second conserved V-encoded cysteine to the conserved J-encoded phenylalanine. Sequences without an unambiguous match to a single V gene segment were excluded from the earlier analysis of 500 to 700 of the donors. An earlier analysis of several hundred of the donors called V segments functional above 56.7% productive rearrangements and segregating when the between-donor standard deviation exceeded 5%. A statistical classification framework was built for diagnosing cytomegalovirus status from the catalog of TCR beta chain sequences. V and J gene assignment, in a later analysis, came from comparing TCR nucleotide sequences with IMGT/GENE-DB human TR gene sequences. In a later analysis, CDR3 sequences and most-parsimonious VDJ recombination scenarios were assigned using the TCRdist pipeline. In a later analysis, each TCR beta chain was defined by its CDR3 amino acid sequence together with its V-gene family, and reads without a unique V-gene family were excluded. A later analysis removed 550 to 700 highly shared, low-generation-probability nucleotide sequences to deal with suspected cross-contamination and a sequencing artifact. A later analysis calculated a clonal expansion index for each public chain from normalized within-repertoire ranks of inferred template counts. A later analysis computed generation probabilities with a VDJ recombination model fitted to out-of-frame rearrangements, and checked the results against IGoR. A later analysis scored TCR-TCR, TCR-HLA and TCR-CMV co-occurrence with hypergeometric tests, applying a repertoire-size bias correction to TCR pairs. A later analysis estimated false discovery rates by permuting HLA or CMV assignments 20 times. In a later analysis, co-occurring TCRs were grouped using DBSCAN, with TCRdist sequence similarity added in when clustering inside HLA-allele-positive subsets. Repertoires with fewer than 30,000 or more than 120,000 public chains, plus five repertoires with anomalous nucleotide sharing, were excluded from co-occurrence clustering. Not all clones reach the TCRdb copy of this immuneACCESS table, which keeps in-frame sequences only. Checked studies attribute under half of the gap to unresolved V genes and leave the rest unexplained. The D gene and trimming were derived from the DNA, and the V and J assignments and clone size from that table. For this sample there are 95,000 to 150,000 clones; 50% to 75% appear just once. Around 8.8% of the sample goes to the ten largest clones.

The receptor was derived from a middle-aged woman in good health and CMV-seropositive. Sequencing was performed on PBMCs. The chain links TRBV19 with TRBJ2-3; a stretch of 9 junction bases matches TRBD2. In nucleotide form, the sequence is TGTGCCAGTAGTATCGGTTCTAGCGGGGACACAGATACGCAGTATTTT. The translation is CASSIGSSGDTDTQYF.